This T cell receptor (beta chain) derives from a study of CD8+ T cells in alopecia areata. Extracted RNA was reverse transcribed into cDNA, the sequencing template. Sequencing was performed with immunoSEQ multiplex PCR; in TCRdb, only in-frame clones are kept and a portion is missing. The repertoire consists of some 170,000 clones, with 58% occurring once and the leading ten covering 15% to 20%. Whole-study findings and limits: An increase in clonality over normal scalp was evident in lesional scalp, especially alopecia totalis/universalis.

The CDR3 extends over 14 amino acids. V gave up 5 bases and J gave up 2 bases, with 13 bases separating them. Germline CDR1 is SGHAT and CDR2 is FQDESV (reference sequence). Remarks on this clone: Its specificity is unknown.

The treatment is: oral pan-JAK inhibitor, 5-10 mg twice daily. Specimens obtained from alopecia areata patients comprised lesional scalp punch biopsies and peripheral blood. J is TRBJ2-7 and V is TRBV11-1; D not certain. The TCR sequence derives from a human donor with alopecia areata. The sequenced sample was CD4+ T cells sorted from blood, obtained at approximately week 60, from a patient treated with tofacitinib. The CDR3 DNA reads as TGTGCCAGCAGCCTAGAGATGGGAACCTACGAGCAGTACTTC. This translates into CASSLEMGTYEQYF.